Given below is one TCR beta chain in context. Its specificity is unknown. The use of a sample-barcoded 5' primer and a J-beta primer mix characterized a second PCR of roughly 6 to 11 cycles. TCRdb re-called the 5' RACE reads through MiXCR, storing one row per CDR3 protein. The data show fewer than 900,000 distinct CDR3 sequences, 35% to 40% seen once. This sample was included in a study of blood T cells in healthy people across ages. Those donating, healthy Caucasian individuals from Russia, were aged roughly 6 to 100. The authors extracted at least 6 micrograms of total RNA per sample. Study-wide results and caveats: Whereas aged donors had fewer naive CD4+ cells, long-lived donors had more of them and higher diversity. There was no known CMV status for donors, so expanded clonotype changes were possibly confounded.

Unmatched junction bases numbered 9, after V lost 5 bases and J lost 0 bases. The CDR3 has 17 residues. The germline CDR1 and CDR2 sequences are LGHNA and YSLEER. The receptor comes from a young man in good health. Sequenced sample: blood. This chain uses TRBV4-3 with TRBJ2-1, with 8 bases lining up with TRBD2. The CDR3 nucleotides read TGCGCCAGCAGCATCCACCGTAGCGGGACCTCCTACAATGAGCAGTTCTTC. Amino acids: CASSIHRSGTSYNEQFF.